This T cell receptor beta chain was captured in a study of cytomegalovirus exposure and HLA in healthy donors. Whole-study context: Both the 120 or so validation repertoires and the 550 to 750 first-cohort repertoires used the same platform, as reported by a later analysis. Study findings and constraints: In vitro assays verified that three CMV-associated chains recognized CMV antigens specifically. For most TCR sequences rarity was the rule, although some public TCRs occurred in many donors.

Method: immunoSEQ multiplex PCR; TCRdb's copy keeps in-frame clones and lacks some. Of 100,000 to 150,000 clones in the sample, about 96% were seen once. This CDR3 region has 16 residues. The germline CDR1 and CDR2 sequences are SGHDT and YYEEEE. V was shortened by 3 bases and J by 0 bases, with 15 bases between the two germline ends. As regards this clone: Its antigen is unknown.

A roughly 120-subject validation cohort, separate from the approximately 610-subject first cohort, supplied the donors. The chain is built from TRBV5-6 and TRBJ1-1, with D unclear. This TCR was recovered from a man between 18 and 29 years old in good health and CMV-seronegative. What was sequenced was PBMCs. The DNA of the CDR3 is TGTGCCAGCAGCTCGGGATTCCCCTCCGTGAACACTGAAGCTTTCTTT. Its translation: CASSSGFPSVNTEAFF.